This T cell receptor beta chain originates from a study of Graves' ophthalmopathy and Graves' hyperthyroidism. Study-level findings and limits: For predicting ophthalmopathy progression, the model had more than 60% sensitivity and 72.22% specificity.

Germline V gene lookup returns CDR1 MGHDK and CDR2 SYGVNS. Deletions cut 3 bases from V and 6 bases from J, with 17 bases between. CDR3 length: 15 residues. A note on this clonotype: Its specificity is unknown.

CDR3 regions of TCR beta were amplified from RNA transcripts. The workflow started with a first-round RT-PCR run with HTBI primers and then moved on to a second-round multiplex PCR. TCRdb called the multiplex PCR reads again in MiXCR, with one record for every CDR3 protein. The sample has more than 550,000 distinct CDR3 sequences, under 50% seen once; the top ten hold more than 2.5%. The receptor comes from an adult man with Graves' ophthalmopathy. The sequencing input was peripheral blood. The chain combines TRBV25-1 with TRBJ1-2; tentatively, D is TRBD1 (5 bases). DNA for the CDR3: TGTGCCAGCAGTGAGACCCATGGGGGGGGGAATGGCTACACCTTC. As protein: CASSETHGGGNGYTF.